These 25 T cell receptor beta chains share one sample of origin, sequenced in a study of CD8 T cells in Susac syndrome. Random hexamers were used to reverse transcribe roughly 0.5 to 1 ug of RNA. TCRdb processed the immunoSEQ multiplex PCR reads anew with MiXCR; each CDR3 protein has one entry. Among more than 250,000 distinct CDR3 sequences listed, about 90% were seen once. The sample taken for sequencing was CD4+ T cells from PBMCs. The receptor set was obtained from a human donor with multiple sclerosis.

The chain links TRBV20-1 to TRBJ2-1, with a weak D call TRBD1 (7 bases). This CDR3 spans 14 amino acids. The germline V gene has CDR1 DFQATT and CDR2 SNEGSKA (reference sequence). V lost 6 bases and J lost 6, with 18 bases in between. The CDR3 DNA reads TGCAGTGCCCGGGACAGCGGGCATATCAATGAGCAGTTCTTC. This codes for CSARDSGHINEQFF.

The gene calls are TRBV20-1 and TRBJ1-2; D possibly corresponds to TRBD1 (5 bases). Trimming took off 5 bases at V and 2 bases at J, with 24 bases between the two ends. Per germline, CDR1 DFQATT and CDR2 SNEGSKA (reference sequence). The CDR3 extends over 17 amino acids. CDR3 amino acids: CSAPPAGRRVLNYGYTF. For the CDR3, the DNA is TGCAGTGCTCCTCCCGCGGGCCGCAGGGTTTTAAACTATGGCTACACCTTC.

The V and J genes are TRBV24-1 and TRBJ2-2; tentatively, D is TRBD1 (6 bases). This CDR3 comprises 14 residues. Germline V gene data show CDR1 as KGHDR and CDR2 as SFDVKD. Trimming cost V 6 bases and J 1 base, with 8 bases left between them. The CDR3, as DNA: TGTGCCACCAGTACAGGGAAGAACACCGGGGAGCTGTTTTTT. This encodes CATSTGKNTGELFF.

This clonotype was seen more than once but under ten times. Relative to the germline gene, one junction end is altered; a read error may explain this. V usage is TRBV24-1 and J usage is TRBJ2-1; 8 bases align to TRBD1. The CDR3 covers 15 residues. Germline CDR1 KGHDR, CDR2 SFDVKD. CDR3 in DNA: TGTGCCACTAGTGACAGACAGGGGAACTACAATGAGCAGTTCTTC. It codes for CATSDRQGNYNEQFF.

This sequence joins TRBV19 and TRBJ1-1; TRBD1 matches 7 bases. The ends lost 5 bases at V and 5 bases at J; junction bases unmatched: 8. The germline gives CDR1 LNHDA, CDR2 SQIVND (reference sequence). The CDR3 runs to 14 residues. The CDR3 is CASSVTGEGTEAFF. Here the CDR3 DNA reads TGTGCCAGTAGTGTCACAGGGGAGGGGACTGAAGCTTTCTTT.

The chain links TRBV7-9 to TRBJ1-1, with 10 positions matching TRBD1. The germline V gene has CDR1 SEHNR and CDR2 FQNEAQ (reference sequence). Trimming cost V 5 bases and J 0 bases; bases outside gene matches: 9. CDR3 length: 17 amino acids. This CDR3 reads CASSVGQGGVMNTEAFF. In DNA, the CDR3 is TGTGCCAGCAGCGTCGGACAGGGGGGTGTTATGAACACTGAAGCTTTCTTT.

This rearrangement joins TRBV9 to TRBJ1-2; the D gene is possibly TRBD1 (5 bases). Germline V CDR1 and CDR2: SGDLS, YYNGEE. The CDR3 contains 13 residues. V was cut by 0 bases and J by 5 bases, with 8 bases left in between. CDR3 in amino acids: CASSVGPGYGYTF. The CDR3 DNA reads TGTGCCAGCAGCGTAGGGCCAGGGTATGGCTACACCTTC.

This rearrangement joins TRBV2 to TRBJ2-1, with TRBD2 matching 8 bases. The CDR3 is made up of 15 amino acids. CDR1 is SNHLY, CDR2 FYNNEI, per germline. V lost 1 base to trimming and J lost 6 bases; unmatched junction nucleotides: 5. CDR3 region: CASSEGTSFANEQFF. CDR3 in DNA: TGTGCCAGCAGTGAAGGGACTAGCTTTGCCAATGAGCAGTTCTTC.

The chain carries TRBV5-1 and TRBJ2-5; D gene ambiguous. Deletions cut 2 bases from V and 2 bases from J, with 10 bases between. In germline, CDR1 is SGHRS, CDR2 YFSETQ. The CDR3 has 14 amino acids. The CDR3 DNA reads TGCGCCAGCAGCTTCACAGCAAGTCAAGAGACCCAGTACTTC. This sequence encodes CASSFTASQETQYF.

This sequence joins TRBV29-1 and TRBJ2-1; 9 nucleotides line up with TRBD2. Germline V gives CDR1 SQVTM, CDR2 ANQGSEA. CDR3 length: 14 residues. With 0 bases clipped from V and 6 bases from J, the junction kept 3 bases outside the gene matches. CDR3 protein: CSVEDSGSTNEQFF. CDR3 DNA sequence: TGCAGCGTTGAAGATAGCGGGAGTACCAATGAGCAGTTCTTC.

The V gene is TRBV7-9, the J gene TRBJ2-1; a weak D match, TRBD2 (7 bases). This CDR3 is built from 16 residues. Deletions cut 3 bases from V and 5 bases from J, with 17 bases between. Germline-derived CDR1 and CDR2 are SEHNR and FQNEAQ (reference sequence). The CDR3 sequence: CASSLGGRGIHNEQFF. The DNA for the CDR3 is TGTGCCAGCAGCTTGGGGGGGCGGGGAATCCACAATGAGCAGTTCTTC.

The chain combines TRBV6-2 or TRBV6-3 with TRBJ2-7; TRBD2 aligns across 9 bases. Trimming cost V 3 bases and J 4 bases; bases outside gene matches: 10. CDR1 and CDR2 from the germline V gene are MNHEY and SVGEGT. This CDR3 is built from 16 residues. The CDR3 DNA reads as TGTGCCAGCAGTTATAGGGCCGGGACTAGCAAGTACGAGCAGTACTTC. This translates into CASSYRAGTSKYEQYF.

The rearrangement links TRBV6-1 to TRBJ2-2; D not resolved. V was pared by 6 bases and J by 3 bases, with 8 bases between. Germline CDR1 is MNHNS and CDR2 is SASEGT. The CDR3 contains 13 residues. DNA for the CDR3: TGTGCCAGCAGGCACAGCTACACCGGGGAGCTGTTTTTT. Amino acid sequence: CASRHSYTGELFF.

This clonotype was counted once. The genes are TRBV29-1 and TRBJ2-5; 8 nucleotides match TRBD2. Germline loops: CDR1 SQVTM, CDR2 ANQGSEA. The ends lost 3 bases at V and 6 bases at J; junction bases unmatched: 6. The CDR3 totals 13 residues. Here the CDR3 DNA reads TGCAGCGTTGAGGGGACTAGTTGGAAGACCCAGTACTTC. Amino acids: CSVEGTSWKTQYF.

The chain links TRBV6-6 to TRBJ2-7, with 11 nucleotides matching TRBD1. V was clipped by 6 bases and J by 5 bases; unmatched bases: 9. Germline V gene sequence: CDR1 MNHNY, CDR2 SVGAGI (reference sequence). The CDR3 spans 15 residues. CDR3 in amino acids: CASRPGQGARNEQYF. The CDR3 DNA reads as TGTGCCAGCAGACCCGGACAGGGGGCCCGCAACGAGCAGTACTTC.

The chain is built from TRBV11-2 and TRBJ2-1; 9 nucleotides line up with TRBD2. The CDR3 consists of 16 residues. Losses at the gene ends were 1 base for V and 9 bases for J; bases not matched to a gene: 10. Looked up from germline, CDR1 is SGHAT and CDR2 is FQNNGV. The CDR3 is CASSLGGGGAGGEQFF. CDR3 DNA: TGTGCCAGCAGCTTAGGAGGCGGGGGGGCCGGTGGTGAGCAGTTCTTC.

The chain is built from TRBV28 and TRBJ1-5, with 8 positions matching TRBD1. J lost 5 bases, V lost 1 base, and 7 bases had no gene match. Germline-derived CDR1 and CDR2 are MDHEN and SYDVKM. CDR3 length: 16 residues. CDR3 nucleotide sequence: TGTGCCAGCAGTTTATACCGGACAGGGCTTTATCAGCCCCAGCATTTT. Its protein is CASSLYRTGLYQPQHF.

The chain joins TRBV10-3 to TRBJ2-7, with 9 bases that match TRBD2. Germline CDR1 and CDR2: ENHRY and SYGVKD. V was clipped by 0 bases and J by 2 bases; unmatched bases: 2. The CDR3 spans 15 residues. The CDR3 DNA reads as TGTGCCATCAGTGAGTCGGCGGGAGGGCCCTACGAGCAGTACTTC. Translation gives CAISESAGGPYEQYF.

V is TRBV6-1 and J is TRBJ1-5; 8 nucleotides match TRBD1. With V trimmed by 8 bases and J by 4 bases, 4 bases remained unmatched. Germline V gene sequence: CDR1 MNHNS, CDR2 SASEGT. This CDR3 is built from 13 residues. The CDR3 DNA reads as TGTGCCAGCGCAAGACAGGGGAATCAGCCCCAGCATTTT. It encodes CASARQGNQPQHF.

This clonotype was observed a single time. The gene calls are TRBV6-5 and TRBJ2-3, with unresolved D. The V end lost 0 bases, the J end lost 9 bases, and 22 bases lay between the germline ends. Germline CDR1 reads MNHEY; CDR2 reads SVGAGI. The CDR3 runs to 17 residues. This CDR3 is CASSYSSVGHSLSTQYF. The CDR3 DNA is TGTGCCAGCAGTTACTCGAGCGTCGGTCATTCACTTTCGACGCAGTATTTT.

V usage is TRBV5-1 and J usage is TRBJ1-1, with D maybe TRBD1 (5 bases). CDR1 and CDR2 (germline): SGHRS, YFSETQ. The CDR3 spans 15 residues. Trimming removed 1 base at V and 1 base at J, with 11 bases between. Here the CDR3 reads CASSLSGTGNTEAFF. The CDR3 DNA follows: TGCGCCAGCAGCTTGTCGGGGACGGGGAACACTGAAGCTTTCTTT.

The chain has TRBV3-1 and TRBJ1-2; D is perhaps TRBD1 (5 bases). CDR1 and CDR2 from the germline V gene are LGHDT and YNNKEL (reference sequence). The ends were cut back, 4 bases at V and 1 base at J, with 10 bases in the middle. This CDR3 has 14 residues. For the CDR3, the DNA is TGTGCCAGCAGCCTCGGAGGGGTTAACTATGGCTACACCTTC. Its translation is CASSLGGVNYGYTF.

The chain couples TRBV6-5 to TRBJ2-5; TRBD1 agrees at 7 bases. Germline V gives CDR1 MNHEY, CDR2 SVGAGI. This CDR3 spans 15 amino acids. Trimming cost V 4 bases and J 5 bases; bases outside gene matches: 10. Written as DNA, the CDR3 is TGTGCCAGCAGTTTAGGACAGGCAACGGTGGAGACCCAGTACTTC. It encodes CASSLGQATVETQYF.

This chain uses TRBV5-1 with TRBJ1-3; D ambiguous. This CDR3 is 17 amino acids long. Germline values: CDR1 SGHRS, CDR2 YFSETQ. V dropped 1 base and J dropped 0 bases, with 14 bases sitting between them. CDR3 region: CASSLYGGKNSGNTIYF. CDR3 nucleotide sequence: TGCGCCAGCAGCTTGTATGGCGGAAAAAACTCTGGAAACACCATATATTTT.

The J gene is TRBJ2-7, the V gene TRBV3-1; TRBD1 matches 7 bases. The CDR3 is made up of 14 amino acids. J gave up 2 bases and V 8 bases, and 9 bases lay outside the gene matches. CDR1 is LGHDT, CDR2 YNNKEL, per germline (reference sequence). The CDR3 DNA is TGTGCCAGCTCCAGAGACAGGGCGACCTACGAGCAGTACTTC. This gives the protein CASSRDRATYEQYF.